This T cell receptor (beta chain) was obtained from a study of OX40 agonist ivuxolimab in advanced cancers. On the study more broadly: Antecedent anti-PD-1, anti-PD-L1 or anti-CTLA-4 therapy was permissible, with 35% to 40% having received some.

Exclusion of a patient followed from autoimmune disease history or systemic immunosuppression. General study findings and limits: Clones of CD4+ and CD8+ blood T cells grew by week 6 at doses of 0.1 to 3.0 mg/kg. CD8+ T cells showed, on average, more clonal expansion than CD4+ cells.

Here immunoSEQ multiplex PCR was the method, and the copy in TCRdb shows in-frame clones only, minus some. This sample has some 48,000 clones, with roughly 77% found just once. A remark on this clone: The antigen remains undetermined.

The germline V gene encodes CDR1 SGHTA and CDR2 FQGNSA. V lost 5 bases and J lost 4; bases outside the gene matches: 11. The length of the CDR3 is 17 residues. The clonotype was recovered from an adult with an advanced solid tumor such as melanoma, head and neck, liver or kidney cancer. Sequenced here: CD4+ or CD8+ T cells sorted from blood, sampled in a trial of the OX40 agonist ivuxolimab. The genes are TRBV7-2 and TRBJ2-5; 12 bases are a match to TRBD2. CDR3: CASSIGLAGGPRETQYF. Here the CDR3 DNA reads TGTGCCAGCAGCATAGGGCTAGCGGGAGGGCCCCGAGAGACCCAGTACTTC.